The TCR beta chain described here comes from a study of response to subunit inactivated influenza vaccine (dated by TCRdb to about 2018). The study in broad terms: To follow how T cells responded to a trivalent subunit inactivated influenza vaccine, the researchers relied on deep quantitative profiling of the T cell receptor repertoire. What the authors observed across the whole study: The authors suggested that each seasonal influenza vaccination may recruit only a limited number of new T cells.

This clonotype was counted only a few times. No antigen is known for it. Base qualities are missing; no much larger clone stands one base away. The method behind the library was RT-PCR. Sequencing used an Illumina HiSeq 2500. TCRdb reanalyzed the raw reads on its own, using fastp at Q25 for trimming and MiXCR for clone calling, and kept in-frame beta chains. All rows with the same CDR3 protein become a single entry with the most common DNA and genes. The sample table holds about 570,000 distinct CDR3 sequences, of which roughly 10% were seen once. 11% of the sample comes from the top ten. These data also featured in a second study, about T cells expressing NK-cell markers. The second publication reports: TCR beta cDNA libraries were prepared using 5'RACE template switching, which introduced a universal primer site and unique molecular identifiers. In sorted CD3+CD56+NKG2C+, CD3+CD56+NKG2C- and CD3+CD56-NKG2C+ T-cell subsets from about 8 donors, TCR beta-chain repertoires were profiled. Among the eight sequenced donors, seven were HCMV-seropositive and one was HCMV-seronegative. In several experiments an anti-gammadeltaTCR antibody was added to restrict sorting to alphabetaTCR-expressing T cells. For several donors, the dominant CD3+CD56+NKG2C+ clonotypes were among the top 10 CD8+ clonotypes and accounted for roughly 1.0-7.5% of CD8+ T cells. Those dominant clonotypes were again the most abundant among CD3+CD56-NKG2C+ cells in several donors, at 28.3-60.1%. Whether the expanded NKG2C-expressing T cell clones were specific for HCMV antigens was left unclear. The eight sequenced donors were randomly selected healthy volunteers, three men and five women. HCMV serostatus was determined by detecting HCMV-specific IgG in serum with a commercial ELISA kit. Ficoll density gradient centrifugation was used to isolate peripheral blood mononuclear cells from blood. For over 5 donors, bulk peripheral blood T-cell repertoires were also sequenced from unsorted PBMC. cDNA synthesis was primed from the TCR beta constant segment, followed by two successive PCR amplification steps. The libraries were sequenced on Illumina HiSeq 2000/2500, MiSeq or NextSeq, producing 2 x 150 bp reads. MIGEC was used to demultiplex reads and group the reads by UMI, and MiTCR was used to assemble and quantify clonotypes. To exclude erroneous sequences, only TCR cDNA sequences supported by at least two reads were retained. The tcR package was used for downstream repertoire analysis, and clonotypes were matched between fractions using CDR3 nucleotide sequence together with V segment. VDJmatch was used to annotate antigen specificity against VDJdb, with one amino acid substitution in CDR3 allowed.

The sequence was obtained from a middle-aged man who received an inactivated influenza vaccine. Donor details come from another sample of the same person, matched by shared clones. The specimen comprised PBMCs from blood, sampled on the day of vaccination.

The CDR3 protein: CSARGTAYNEQFF. The nucleotide sequence reads as follows: TGCAGTGCTAGAGGAACAGCCTACAATGAGCAGTTCTTC. The chain links TRBV20-1 with TRBJ2-1; the D gene remains uncertain. Including the terminal cysteine and phenylalanine, the CDR3 comprises 13 residues. Only the CDR3 DNA is retained, 39 bases long and in frame from the first base. Trimming costs V 1 base and J 2 bases, and their ends lie 6 bases apart. Taken from the germline V gene (reference sequence), the CDR1 and CDR2 loops are DFQATT and SNEGSKA.